This T cell receptor (beta chain) stems from a study of identical twins. The study, taken as a whole, reports: Out-of-frame sharing of TCR alpha in monozygotic twins was underestimated by models. Invariant populations such as MAIT and iNKT cells could partly muddle zero-insertion analyses. Interpretation of the results relied on cross-sectional statistical analysis and not on following the same donors. Out-of-frame beta sequences exhibited a weaker degree of excess twin sharing.

CDR1 and CDR2 (germline): SNHLY, FYNNEI. This CDR3 is 15 amino acids long. V lost 1 base to trimming and J lost 1 base, with 9 bases between them. In this sample, this clonotype turned up a few times. Its antigen is not identified. TCRdb ran MiXCR on the 5' RACE reads and lists one entry per CDR3 protein. The sample lists some 270,000 distinct CDR3 sequences, roughly 8.7% occurring once. The sample was also linked to a second study, of yellow fever vaccine responses in identical twins.

The receptor comes from a woman younger than 30 in good health. This chain uses TRBV2 with TRBJ2-3; D is tentatively TRBD1 or TRBD2 (5 bases each). Sequencing was carried out using CD8+ T cells sorted from blood. The CDR3, as DNA: TGTGCCAGCAGTGAAGGGCAGGGAGGCACAGATACGCAGTATTTT. Encoded protein: CASSEGQGGTDTQYF. Full variable domain (outside the CDR3, taken from reference TRBV2 and TRBJ2-3): EPEVTQTPSHQVTQMGQEVILRCVPISNHLYFYWYRQILGQKVEFLVSFYNNEISEKSEIFDDQFSVERPDGSNFTLKIRSTKLEDSAMYFCASSEGQGGTDTQYFGPGTRLTVL.